Listed below are T cell receptor beta chains from one sample, sequenced in a study of blood T cell repertoires in COVID-19. The data were produced by immunoSEQ multiplex PCR, yet TCRdb's version contains in-frame clones alone and is incomplete. The sample includes 150,000 or so clones, roughly 79% of them seen just once. Sequencing used PBMCs or T cells enriched from blood (not recorded which). The source is a woman aged 45-60 years who had recovered from COVID-19. Each CDR3 is given with its conserved first and last residue. A D gene is named only where the DNA matches it firmly. Size is omitted from some rows. Given values are once, few, many or a class for expanded clones.

D gene,V gene,clone size,J gene,CDR3 protein,CDR3 DNA
TRBD1,TRBV29-1,NA,TRBJ1-2,CSASNRDSYGYTF,TGCAGCGCGTCGAACAGGGACAGCTATGGCTACACCTTC
TRBD1,TRBV7-3,NA,TRBJ1-1,CASSFTGGNTEAFF,TGTGCCAGCAGCTTTACAGGGGGGAACACTGAAGCTTTCTTT
NA,TRBV6-2/TRBV6-3,NA,TRBJ1-5,CASSGERGAQPQHF,TGTGCCAGCAGCGGGGAGCGGGGAGCTCAGCCCCAGCATTTT
NA,TRBV7-9,NA,TRBJ1-1,CASSLFGDTEAFF,TGTGCCAGCAGCTTATTCGGGGACACTGAAGCTTTCTTT
TRBD1,TRBV6-5,NA,TRBJ2-7,CASTRDRNYEQYF,TGTGCCAGCACCCGGGACAGAAATTACGAGCAGTACTTC
TRBD1,TRBV6-4,NA,TRBJ1-1,CASSSLSGGEAFF,TGTGCCAGCAGTTCCCTGTCAGGGGGTGAAGCTTTCTTT
TRBD1,TRBV2,NA,TRBJ2-1,CASSEARDRPGKETTRQFF,TGTGCCAGCAGTGAAGCGCGGGACAGGCCCGGGAAGGAGACTACACGGCAGTTCTTC
NA,TRBV18,few,TRBJ2-7,CASSPRWGRDKGEQYF,TGTGCCAGCTCACCAAGGTGGGGGCGAGATAAAGGCGAGCAGTACTTC
NA,TRBV25-1,NA,TRBJ1-1,CASSPPMNTEAFF,TGTGCCAGCAGCCCACCTATGAACACTGAAGCTTTCTTT
NA,TRBV7-2,NA,TRBJ2-1,CASSLRRQDEQFF,TGTGCCAGCAGCTTAAGGCGACAGGATGAGCAGTTCTTC
NA,TRBV3-1/TRBV3-2,NA,TRBJ2-1,CASSPRVAESYNEQFF,TGTGCCAGCAGCCCCCGGGTAGCAGAGTCCTACAATGAGCAGTTCTTC
TRBD1,TRBV3-1/TRBV3-2,NA,TRBJ2-5,CASSRPGTVIQETQYF,TGTGCCAGCAGCCGGCCCGGGACAGTCATACAAGAGACCCAGTACTTC
NA,TRBV7-9,NA,TRBJ1-1,CASGGQTANTEAFF,TGTGCCAGCGGTGGGCAGACCGCGAACACTGAAGCTTTCTTT
TRBD1,TRBV11-2,many,TRBJ1-6,CASSLGDRGWNSPLHF,TGTGCCAGCAGCTTGGGAGACAGGGGGTGGAATTCACCCCTCCACTTT
NA,TRBV28,NA,TRBJ2-1,CASSFVRFEQFF,TGTGCCAGCAGTTTCGTGCGGTTTGAGCAGTTCTTC
NA,TRBV10-3,NA,TRBJ2-7,CAISEAGYEQYF,TGTGCCATCAGTGAAGCGGGCTACGAGCAGTACTTC
TRBD1,TRBV5-1,NA,TRBJ2-3,CASSWGTGGADTQYF,TGCGCCAGCAGCTGGGGGACAGGTGGTGCAGATACGCAGTATTTT
TRBD2,TRBV7-3,NA,TRBJ2-2,CASSLRAGEPGELFF,TGTGCCAGCAGCTTAAGAGCGGGAGAGCCCGGGGAGCTGTTTTTT
NA,TRBV27,once,TRBJ2-1,CASSSTYNEQFF,TGTGCCAGCAGTTCTACCTACAATGAGCAGTTCTTC
NA,TRBV4-2,once,TRBJ2-1,CASSQEDSSYNEQFF,TGTGCCAGCAGCCAAGAGGACAGCTCCTACAATGAGCAGTTCTTC
TRBD1,TRBV11-2,few,TRBJ2-7,CASSPSDRGIYEQYF,TGTGCCAGCAGCCCCTCGGACAGGGGGATCTACGAGCAGTACTTC
TRBD1,TRBV2,NA,TRBJ1-1,CASSEVGTGGVTEAFF,TGTGCCAGCAGTGAAGTCGGGACAGGGGGTGTCACTGAAGCTTTCTTT
NA,TRBV6-5,NA,TRBJ2-7,CASTGTYEQYF,TGTGCCAGCACCGGGACTTACGAGCAGTACTTC